The clone carrying this TCR beta chain appeared once. Its antigen is as yet unknown. Assay used: immunoSEQ multiplex PCR; TCRdb lists only in-frame clones, some missing. The table shows roughly 60,000 clones, with roughly 83% occurring only once. CDR1 is SGHAT and CDR2 is FQNNGV in the germline V gene. The CDR3 is made up of 15 amino acids. V was shortened by 0 bases and J by 4 bases, with 10 bases between the two germline ends. The sample belongs to a study of glioma-infiltrating T cells after dendritic cell vaccination. Study details: Patients received autologous tumor lysate-pulsed dendritic cell vaccination between the early 2000s and the early 2010s. Overall study findings and caveats: Higher pretreatment TIL content predicted longer progression-free time and survival.

Specified time point: after dendritic cell vaccination, including at tumor progression/relapse. Before vaccination, two weeks after the third vaccination, and at progression, PBMC were collected. The chain employs TRBV11-2 and TRBJ2-1, with D hard to call. Material: blood, obtained after dendritic cell vaccination. The receptor's source is a human donor with glioblastoma. CDR3 residues: CASSLDRAAYNEQFF. In DNA form, the CDR3 reads TGTGCCAGCAGCTTAGACCGCGCGGCTTACAATGAGCAGTTCTTC. Looking up the rest from reference TRBV11-2 and TRBJ2-1 gives the full variable domain: EAGVAQSPRYKIIEKRQSVAFWCNPISGHATLYWYQQILGQGPKLLIQFQNNGVVDDSQLPKDRFSAERLKGVDSTLKIQPAKLEDSAVYLCASSLDRAAYNEQFFGPGTRLTVL.